Presented here are 6 T cell receptor beta chains from one specimen sequenced in a study of cytomegalovirus exposure and HLA in healthy donors. The primer mix had 60 Vbeta and 13 Jbeta primers. Generated by immunoSEQ multiplex PCR, the TCRdb table keeps only in-frame clones and is missing some. The sample lists 85,000 to 130,000 clones, over 60% occurring once. Material: PBMCs. These receptors were obtained from a woman aged 45-60 years in good health and CMV-seropositive.

Only a few counts were recorded for this clone. The chain combines TRBV6-1 with TRBJ1-5; D gene uncertain. The V end was cut by 6 bases, the J end by 15 bases, with 18 bases between. The CDR3 totals 12 residues. From germline, CDR1 is MNHNS and CDR2 SASEGT. CDR3 loop: CASSEQWALVHF. CDR3 nucleotides: TGTGCCAGCAGCGAACAGTGGGCCCTGGTGCATTTT.

This clone came up once. The rearrangement joins TRBV7-2 to TRBJ1-5; D possibly corresponds to TRBD1 (5 bases). This CDR3 has 17 amino acids. V dropped 5 bases and J dropped 2 bases, with 19 bases sitting between them. Germline values: CDR1 SGHTA, CDR2 FQGNSA. The CDR3 DNA follows: TGTGCCAGCAGCACAAGCGGGGGGGTAGTCGGCAATCAGCCCCAGCATTTT. It specifies CASSTSGGVVGNQPQHF.

The V and J genes are TRBV19 and TRBJ1-2, with TRBD1 identical over 7 bases. Trimming cost V 2 bases and J 1 base; bases outside gene matches: 4. CDR3 length equals 15 residues. Per the germline V gene, CDR1 is LNHDA and CDR2 is SQIVND (reference sequence). The CDR3 loop reads CASSIFRDSNYGYTF. The CDR3 DNA sequence: TGTGCCAGTAGTATATTCCGGGACAGTAACTATGGCTACACCTTC.

J is TRBJ2-2 and V is TRBV21-1; the D call of TRBD1 is as the table states it, not checked on the DNA. TRBV21-1 constitutes a pseudogene. The CDR3 has 20 residues. CDR3 protein: CASSKMGARDHNLIPGELFF. The CDR3 coding sequence is TGTGCCAGCAGCAAAATGGGGGCCCGGGACCACAACCTTATCCCCGGGGAGCTGTTTTTT.

The rearrangement uses TRBV5-5 and TRBJ2-5, with D maybe TRBD1 (5 bases). The J call may be in error: the DNA end matches TRBJ2-7 better. The CDR3 is 15 amino acids. Per the germline V gene, CDR1 is SGHKS and CDR2 is YYEKEE (reference sequence). CDR3 in DNA: TGTGCCAGCAGCCGAAGACAGATCGGTCCCTACGAGCAGTACTTC. Translating it yields CASSRRQIGPYEQYF.

The rearrangement uses TRBV19 and TRBJ1-2, with 10 bases identical to TRBD1. The ends lost 7 bases at V and 3 bases at J; junction bases unmatched: 5. Germline lookup yields CDR1 LNHDA and CDR2 SQIVND (reference sequence). The CDR3 is 14 residues long. The CDR3 protein is CASKSGQGDYGYTF. CDR3 DNA: TGTGCCAGTAAGTCCGGACAGGGGGACTATGGCTACACCTTC. Full variable domain (rest looked up from reference TRBV19 and TRBJ1-2): DGGITQSPKYLFRKEGQNVTLSCEQNLNHDAMYWYRQDPGQGLRLIYYSQIVNDFQKGDIAEGYSVSREKKESFPLTVTSAQKNPTAFYLCASKSGQGDYGYTFGSGTRLTVV.